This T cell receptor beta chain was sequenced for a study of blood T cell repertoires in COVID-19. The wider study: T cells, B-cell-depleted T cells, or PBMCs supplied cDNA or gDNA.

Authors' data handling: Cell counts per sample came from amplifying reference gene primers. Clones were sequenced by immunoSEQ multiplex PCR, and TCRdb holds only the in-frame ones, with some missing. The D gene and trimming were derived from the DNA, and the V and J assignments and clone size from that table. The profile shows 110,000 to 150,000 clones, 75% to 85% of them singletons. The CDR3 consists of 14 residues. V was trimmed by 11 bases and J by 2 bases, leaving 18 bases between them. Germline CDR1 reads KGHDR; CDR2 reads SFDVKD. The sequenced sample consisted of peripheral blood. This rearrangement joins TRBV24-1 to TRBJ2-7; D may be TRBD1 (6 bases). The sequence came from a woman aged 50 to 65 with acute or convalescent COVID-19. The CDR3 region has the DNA TGTGCCAGGGCAGACAGGACGAAAACCTACGAGCAGTACTTC. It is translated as CARADRTKTYEQYF.